These T cell receptor beta chains were read from a single sample in a study of CD8 T cells in ankylosing spondylitis. MiXCR, run by TCRdb on the 5' RACE reads, gives a single entry per CDR3 protein. The sample contains 30,000 to 45,000 distinct CDR3 sequences, about 17% of which appear only once. The sequenced sample was blood. The receptors come from a male donor with ankylosing spondylitis or in good health (not recorded which). Each CDR3 is given with its conserved first and last residue. A D gene is named only where the DNA matches it firmly. The listing skips clone size in some rows; elsewhere it reads once, few, many or a size class.

>NA|NA|TRBV7-2|TRBJ2-1
TGTGCCAGCAGCCCCCAGGGGGGTGAGCAGTTCTTC
CASSPQGGEQFF
>NA|TRBD2|TRBV12-3/TRBV12-4|TRBJ2-2
TGTGCCAGCTCCGGGAGGGGACTTAACACCGGGGAGCTGTTTTTT
CASSGRGLNTGELFF
>few|TRBD1|TRBV29-1|TRBJ2-7
TGCAGCCATGGGACAGTCTACGAGCAGTACTTC
CSHGTVYEQYF
>few|NA|TRBV12-3/TRBV12-4|TRBJ2-1
TGTGCCAGCGGGCAGGGGGGTCCCAATGAGCAGTTCTTC
CASGQGGPNEQFF
>once|TRBD2|TRBV6-5|TRBJ2-1
TGTGCCAGCAGTTACACCGGGGGGATGAATGAGCAGTTCTTC
CASSYTGGMNEQFF
>NA|TRBD2|TRBV29-1|TRBJ2-2
TGCAGCGTTGGAAGCGGGGGGGACACCGGGGAGCTGTTTTTT
CSVGSGGDTGELFF
>NA|NA|TRBV7-3|TRBJ2-2
TGTGCCAGCAGCTTAAAAAGGGGACACACCGGGGAGCTGTTTTTT
CASSLKRGHTGELFF
>NA|NA|TRBV6-5|TRBJ2-2
TGTGCCAGCAGCCAAAAACAGCACACCGGGGAGCTGTTTTTT
CASSQKQHTGELFF
>NA|NA|TRBV7-2|TRBJ2-5
TGTGCCAGCAGCTTATGGCTAGCGAACCAAGAGACCCAGTACTTC
CASSLWLANQETQYF
>once|TRBD2|TRBV29-1|TRBJ2-1
TGCAGCGTTGAAAGCGGGAGGGGGGGCAATGAGCAGTTCTTC
CSVESGRGGNEQFF
>few|TRBD1|TRBV4-2|TRBJ1-1
TGTGCCAGCAGCCAAGATTTGTGGTCGGGACAGGGATCCACTGAAGCTTTCTTT
CASSQDLWSGQGSTEAFF
>NA|TRBD1|TRBV6-2/TRBV6-3|TRBJ2-2
TGTGCCAGCAGAGCCGGGACAGGGGACACCGGGGAGCTGTTTTTT
CASRAGTGDTGELFF
>medium-sized|NA|TRBV29-1|TRBJ1-2
TGCAGCGCATACGAACGTGGCTACACCTTC
CSAYERGYTF
>NA|NA|TRBV6-6|TRBJ1-5
TGTGCCAGCAGGGGGGGAGGCAATCAGCCCCAGCATTTT
CASRGGGNQPQHF
>NA|NA|TRBV28|TRBJ1-4
TGTGCCAGCAGCCGACAGTCAACTAATGAAAAACTGTTTTTT
CASSRQSTNEKLFF
>NA|NA|TRBV28|TRBJ1-2
TGTGCCAGCGGACAGACTTATGGCTACACCTTC
CASGQTYGYTF
>few|NA|TRBV28|TRBJ2-5
TGTGCCAGCAGTGGAACCGGCAGGGGCATCCAAGAGACCCAGTACTTC
CASSGTGRGIQETQYF
>NA|NA|TRBV21-1|TRBJ1-2
TGTGCCAGCAGCAAAGCCATGGCCAGGGCTGGCTACACCTTC
CASSKAMARAGYTF
>few|NA|TRBV5-1|TRBJ2-7
TGCGCCAGCTACAGGATCGACGAGCAGTACTTC
CASYRIDEQYF
>once|NA|TRBV5-1|TRBJ2-1
TGCGCCAGCAGCTTGGCCTCAGGGGGGGAGCAGTTCTTC
CASSLASGGEQFF
>NA|NA|TRBV20-1|TRBJ2-7
TGCAGTGCTAGTGGGGACACCTACGAGCAGTACTTC
CSASGDTYEQYF
>NA|NA|TRBV11-1|TRBJ2-1
TGTGCCAGCAGCTCTTATTCGAGCTCCTACAATGAGCAGTTCTTC
CASSSYSSSYNEQFF
>few|TRBD1|TRBV25-1|TRBJ2-7
TGTGCCAGCACCAAAGGACAGGGCTCCTACGAGCAGTACTTC
CASTKGQGSYEQYF
>NA|NA|TRBV5-1|TRBJ2-1
TGCGCCAGCAGCTTGGCGGGTGGGACATACAATGAGCAGTTCTTC
CASSLAGGTYNEQFF
>NA|NA|TRBV7-9|TRBJ2-3
TGTGCCAGCAGCCAAGTAGATACGCAGTATTTT
CASSQVDTQYF
>NA|TRBD2|TRBV29-1|TRBJ2-1
TGCAGCGTTACCGAGCGGGAGACTGAGCAGTTCTTC
CSVTERETEQFF
>once|NA|TRBV6-2/TRBV6-3|TRBJ1-1
TGTGCCAGCAATGCAGGGTCCTTCACTGAAGCTTTCTTT
CASNAGSFTEAFF
>few|TRBD2|TRBV28|TRBJ2-1
TGTGCCAGCAGTTTACCCTTAAGACTAGCGGGAGGCAATGAGCAGTTCTTC
CASSLPLRLAGGNEQFF
>few|NA|TRBV7-2|TRBJ2-7
TGTGCCAGCAGCCCTAGTAGGGGCTCCTACGAGCAGTACTTC
CASSPSRGSYEQYF
>many|TRBD1|TRBV20-1|TRBJ2-4
TGCAGTGCCGGGACAGGGAAGAGAAACATTCAGTACTTC
CSAGTGKRNIQYF
>few|TRBD1|TRBV27|TRBJ1-1
TGTGCCAGCAGTTTACAATGGGACAGGAACACTGAAGCTTTCTTT
CASSLQWDRNTEAFF
>few|NA|TRBV2|TRBJ2-1
TGTGCCAGCATCATCAATCAGGGGGGTGAGCAGTTCTTC
CASIINQGGEQFF
>NA|TRBD1|TRBV7-2|TRBJ1-4
TGTGCCAGCAGCGGACAGGTCCCTAATGAAAAACTGTTTTTT
CASSGQVPNEKLFF
>few|NA|TRBV5-1|TRBJ1-4
TGCGCCAGCAGCTTGGAAACAACTAATGAAAAACTGTTTTTT
CASSLETTNEKLFF
>NA|NA|TRBV4-3|TRBJ2-1
TGCGCCAGCAGCCGCGGAGGGGAGCAGTTCTTC
CASSRGGEQFF
>NA|TRBD1|TRBV25-1|TRBJ2-1
TGTGCCAGCAGTGCCGACAGGGTCTCCTACAATGAGCAGTTCTTC
CASSADRVSYNEQFF
>many|TRBD2|TRBV10-3|TRBJ2-2
TGTGCCATCCCGACTAGCGGGGGATCGAACACCGGGGAGCTGTTTTTT
CAIPTSGGSNTGELFF
>NA|TRBD2|TRBV19|TRBJ2-1
TGTGCCAGTAGTATAGTAGCCGGGAGGGCCGTAGGTGAGCAGTTCTTC
CASSIVAGRAVGEQFF
>NA|NA|TRBV24-1|TRBJ2-2
TGTGCCACCAGTGATTTTCGAACAGGGAGGAACACCGGGGAGCTGTTTTTT
CATSDFRTGRNTGELFF
>few|NA|TRBV5-1|TRBJ2-2
TGCGCCAGCAGCTTTTATGGGGAGACCACCGGGGAGCTGTTTTTT
CASSFYGETTGELFF
>NA|TRBD1|TRBV5-1|TRBJ2-1
TGCGCCAGCAGGCCGGTCAGGGGGCCGGGTGAGCAGTTCTTC
CASRPVRGPGEQFF
>many|NA|TRBV28|TRBJ2-2
TGTGCCAGCAGTTTTGGGTACAACTTACCCCCGACCCCCAACACCGGGGAGCTGTTTTTT
CASSFGYNLPPTPNTGELFF
>NA|NA|TRBV20-1|TRBJ2-3
TGCAGTGCTAGCGCCGGCTCCACAGATACGCAGTATTTT
CSASAGSTDTQYF
>few|NA|TRBV7-6|TRBJ2-5
TGTGCCAGCAGCTTAGTGGGTCTGGGGGCGGCGGTTCAAGAGACCCAGTACTTC
CASSLVGLGAAVQETQYF
>few|TRBD2|TRBV20-1|TRBJ2-3
TGCAGTGCCGGGGGGTTCAGCACAGATACGCAGTATTTT
CSAGGFSTDTQYF
>NA|NA|TRBV6-2/TRBV6-3|TRBJ1-5
TGTGCCAGCAGTTGGGGGATCAGCAATCAGCCCCAGCATTTT
CASSWGISNQPQHF
>few|NA|TRBV7-9|TRBJ2-2
TGTGCTTCCACCGGGGAGCTGTTTTTT
CASTGELFF
>few|NA|TRBV20-1|TRBJ2-1
TGCAGTGCCACTCCCCCCGCCGGACAGTCCAATGAGCAGTTCTTC
CSATPPAGQSNEQFF
>NA|NA|TRBV7-7|TRBJ2-3
TGTGCTAGCAGCTTCGGGGGCTTTACAGATACGCAGTATTTT
CASSFGGFTDTQYF
>NA|TRBD2|TRBV12-3/TRBV12-4|TRBJ2-7
TGTGCCAGCAGTTTAACTAGCGGGTCATACGAGCAGTACTTC
CASSLTSGSYEQYF
>NA|NA|TRBV28|TRBJ2-5
TGTGCCAGCAGACCCTTAGTCGGGACCCAGTACTTC
CASRPLVGTQYF
>few|NA|TRBV6-6|TRBJ1-4
TGTGCCAGCAGTTATAGTGGTGAAAAACTGTTTTTT
CASSYSGEKLFF
>NA|NA|TRBV20-1|TRBJ2-3
TGCAGTGCTAGGGGGGTCGGCGGGACCACAGATACGCAGTATTTT
CSARGVGGTTDTQYF
>few|TRBD2|TRBV20-1|TRBJ2-1
TGCAGTAGCGGGAGCTCCTACAATGAGCAGTTCTTC
CSSGSSYNEQFF